A selection of T cell receptor beta chains follows, all from one sample in a study of CD8+CD57+ T cells in acquired aplastic anemia. TCRdb re-derived calls from the reads in MiXCR, one entry per CDR3 protein. The table lists approximately 220,000 distinct CDR3 sequences, around 50% of them singletons. The sample consisted of sorted CD4+, CD8+, or CD8+CD57+ T cells (not recorded which) from PBMCs. These receptors were obtained from a human donor with aplastic anemia. The CDR3 runs from the conserved cysteine through the conserved F or W. Fields, in order: V gene, D gene, CDR3 length, clone size, J gene, CDR3 protein, CDR3 DNA. The D gene is left open where the match is weak. Some rows have no size entry. The others give once, few or many, or a class for an expanded clone.

TRBV7-9,TRBD2,14,NA,TRBJ2-5,CASSAGLAQETQYF,TGTGCCAGCAGCGCGGGACTAGCCCAAGAGACCCAGTACTTC
TRBV5-1,NA,13,many,TRBJ2-7,CASSLDRLYEQYF,TGCGCCAGCAGCTTGGATCGTCTCTACGAGCAGTACTTC
TRBV6-1,NA,15,many,TRBJ2-7,CASGTYYGGPYEQYF,TGTGCCAGCGGGACATATTACGGGGGGCCCTACGAGCAGTACTTC
TRBV5-1,NA,13,NA,TRBJ2-3,CASSLGLLDTQYF,TGCGCCAGCAGCCTGGGACTGCTAGATACGCAGTATTTT
TRBV29-1,NA,16,NA,TRBJ1-2,CSAMPDLDGGSYGYTF,TGCAGTGCCATGCCAGACTTGGACGGGGGGAGCTATGGCTACACCTTC
TRBV5-6,NA,16,many,TRBJ2-5,CASSLSTGRYGETQYF,TGTGCCAGCAGCTTATCAACAGGGAGGTACGGGGAGACCCAGTACTTC
TRBV6-1,NA,16,few,TRBJ1-1,CASTPLNRVRNTEAFF,TGTGCCAGCACCCCTTTGAACAGGGTCAGGAACACTGAAGCTTTCTTT
TRBV6-1,TRBD2,17,few,TRBJ2-3,CASSFPGLAGGPDTQYF,TGTGCCAGCAGTTTCCCGGGACTAGCGGGGGGCCCAGATACGCAGTATTTT
TRBV5-5,NA,16,few,TRBJ2-3,CASSLRSLGIADTQYF,TGTGCCAGCAGCTTAAGGTCTCTAGGGATAGCAGATACGCAGTATTTT
TRBV7-7,NA,13,many,TRBJ1-4,CASSLGVREKLFF,TGTGCCAGCAGCTTAGGGGTCCGCGAAAAACTGTTTTTT
TRBV24-1,NA,15,NA,TRBJ1-5,CATSDPSGATDTQHF,TGTGCCACCAGTGATCCCAGCGGGGCCACAGATACGCAGCATTTT
TRBV7-2,NA,15,NA,TRBJ2-2,CASSLGAGMTGELFF,TGTGCCAGCAGCTTAGGGGCAGGGATGACCGGGGAGCTGTTTTTT
TRBV24-1,TRBD1,15,NA,TRBJ1-4,CAASDGTGTNEKLFF,TGTGCCGCCAGTGATGGGACAGGAACTAATGAAAAACTGTTTTTT
TRBV28,NA,15,NA,TRBJ2-6,CASSLGASGANVLTF,TGTGCCAGCAGTTTAGGGGCATCTGGGGCCAACGTCCTGACTTTC